Reported below is one T cell receptor (beta chain). This sample is drawn from a study of cytomegalovirus exposure and HLA in healthy donors. This CDR3 is built from 14 residues. V was pared by 5 bases and J by 4 bases, with 3 bases of the junction left unmatched. The V gene's germline CDR1 is SNHLY and CDR2 FYNNEI. Use of 60 Vbeta and 13 Jbeta primers characterized the PCR. The repertoire was sequenced with immunoSEQ multiplex PCR; TCRdb's copy has only in-frame clones and lacks some. Altogether roughly 150,000 clones are present, roughly two thirds being singletons, with the ten largest covering about 4.9%.

The sequence came from a woman aged 18-35 years in good health and CMV-seropositive. Source material: PBMCs. The chain links TRBV2 to TRBJ2-2; 8 nucleotides align to TRBD2. The CDR3 bases are TGTGCCAGCAGTTGGCGGGGGGCCACCGGGGAGCTGTTTTTT. The encoded protein is CASSWRGATGELFF.